The 31 T cell receptor beta chains in this list originate from one sample, sequenced in a study of blood T cell repertoires in COVID-19. The table came from immunoSEQ multiplex PCR; TCRdb's copy has only in-frame clones and leaves some out. Counted here are over 25,000 clones, approximately 89% occurring once; the ten biggest clones make up 3% to 4.5%. Sequencing was done on a sample of peripheral blood. These TCRs come from a man aged 60 to 69 with acute or convalescent COVID-19.

This clone was detected only once. The chain links TRBV24-1 to TRBJ2-1; 13 nucleotides agree with TRBD2. The V gene's germline CDR1 is KGHDR and CDR2 SFDVKD. After removal of 9 bases from V and 1 base from J, the junction contained 2 bases not matched to a gene. This CDR3 is 15 amino acids long. The CDR3 reads CATGTSGASYNEQFF. CDR3 bases: TGTGCCACCGGGACTAGCGGGGCGTCCTACAATGAGCAGTTCTTC.

This clone showed up just a few times. V usage is TRBV5-1 and J usage is TRBJ1-4, with a weak D call TRBD1 (5 bases). V dropped 0 bases and J dropped 3 bases, with 9 bases sitting between them. The germline V gene has CDR1 SGHRS and CDR2 YFSETQ. The CDR3 extends over 15 amino acids. Written as DNA, the CDR3 is TGCGCCAGCAGCTTGGTCGGGGGTGCTAATGAAAAACTGTTTTTT. This translates into CASSLVGGANEKLFF.

Remarks on this clone: At one of its ends the junction is not consistent with the germline gene, which may arise from a read error. V usage is TRBV4-1 and J usage is TRBJ2-4; 7 nucleotides align to TRBD1. The CDR3 is 16 residues long. From germline, CDR1 is MGHRA and CDR2 YSYEKL. CDR3 in DNA: TGCGCCAGCAGCCAATCCTCCGGGACAGCCCAAAACATTCAGTACTTC. This translates into CASSQSSGTAQNIQYF.

In its sample, this clone was seen once. This sequence joins TRBV3-1 (or the pseudogene TRBV3-2) and TRBJ1-1; D is unresolved. CDR1 is LGHDT and CDR2 is YNNKEL in the germline V gene (reference sequence). This CDR3 has 13 residues. Trimming pared 4 bases from V and 1 base from J, leaving 7 bases between. The CDR3 sequence: CASSRRGNTEAFF. The CDR3, as DNA: TGTGCCAGCAGCCGTCGGGGGAACACTGAAGCTTTCTTT.

The chain combines TRBV3-1 (or the pseudogene TRBV3-2) with TRBJ2-7; 9 bases fit TRBD2. The CDR3 length is 16 residues. In germline, CDR1 is LGHDT, CDR2 YNNKEL (reference sequence). Unmatched junction bases numbered 7, after V lost 1 base and J lost 3 bases. CDR3 amino acids: CASSQGLAGMGYEQYV. The CDR3 region has the DNA TGTGCCAGCAGCCAAGGGCTAGCGGGAATGGGCTACGAGCAGTACGTC.

This rearrangement joins TRBV28 to TRBJ1-4, with TRBD1 matching over 7 bases. With 1 base clipped from V and 8 bases from J, the junction kept 4 bases outside the gene matches. The CDR3 length is 14 residues. Germline CDR1 reads MDHEN; CDR2 reads SYDVKM. The CDR3 DNA sequence: TGTGCCAGCAGTTTATTAAACAGGGGAGAAAAACTGTTTTTT. Its protein is CASSLLNRGEKLFF. Drawing the rest from reference TRBV28 and TRBJ1-4, the complete variable domain is DVKVTQSSRYLVKRTGEKVFLECVQDMDHENMFWYRQDPGLGLRLIYFSYDVKMKEKGDIPEGYSVSREKKERFSLILESASTNQTSMYLCASSLLNRGEKLFFGSGTQLSVL.

This chain uses TRBV11-2 with TRBJ1-1; the D is unclear. The CDR3 covers 15 residues. V shed 6 bases and J shed 5 bases, with 19 bases lying between them. CDR1 is SGHAT and CDR2 is FQNNGV in the germline V gene. The CDR3 spells CASSPQWGVGTEAFF. The DNA for the CDR3 is TGTGCCAGCAGTCCCCAATGGGGAGTGGGGACTGAAGCTTTCTTT.

The chain is built from TRBV7-2 and TRBJ2-1; maybe TRBD2 (6 bases). V was shortened by 6 bases and J by 8 bases, with 17 bases between the two germline ends. The CDR3 totals 14 residues. Germline CDR1 reads SGHTA; CDR2 reads FQGNSA. The CDR3 DNA reads as TGTGCCAGCAGAACGGGACTCCCCTCCGATGAGCAGTTCTTC. Protein: CASRTGLPSDEQFF.

This chain connects TRBV6-5 to TRBJ2-1; D remains ambiguous. The CDR3 is made up of 14 amino acids. Trimming removed 0 bases at V and 6 bases at J, with 9 bases between. Germline CDR1 is MNHEY and CDR2 is SVGAGI. In nucleotides, the CDR3 is TGTGCCAGCAGTTACTCGGAACTACTCAATGAGCAGTTCTTC. It yields the protein CASSYSELLNEQFF.

The V call is TRBV9, the J call TRBJ1-4, with 7 bases aligning to TRBD1. CDR3 length: 14 amino acids. The J segment lost 7 bases and the V segment lost 1 base, leaving 4 bases of the junction unmatched. CDR1 is SGDLS and CDR2 is YYNGEE in the germline V gene. CDR3 sequence reads: CASSVTGVGEKLFF. As DNA, the CDR3 is TGTGCCAGCAGCGTAACAGGGGTGGGTGAAAAACTGTTTTTT.

The chain links TRBV18 to TRBJ1-1; maybe TRBD1 (5 bases). V was pared by 4 bases and J by 4 bases, with 7 bases between. This CDR3 has 12 amino acids. The germline V gene has CDR1 KGHSH and CDR2 LQKENI. CDR3 sequence reads: CASSQQATEAFF. CDR3 nucleotides: TGTGCCAGCTCACAACAGGCCACTGAAGCTTTCTTT.

The V and J genes are TRBV6-5 and TRBJ1-4; D remains ambiguous. CDR1 MNHEY and CDR2 SVGAGI come from the germline V gene. The CDR3 contains 16 residues. V was shortened by 4 bases and J by 0 bases, with 12 bases between the two germline ends. The CDR3 DNA is TGTGCCAGCAGTTGGGAGGGAAGCGCAACTAATGAAAAACTGTTTTTT. Translated, it gives CASSWEGSATNEKLFF.

The chain recombines TRBV3-1 (or the pseudogene TRBV3-2) with TRBJ1-6; 9 bases align to TRBD1. The CDR3 is made up of 16 amino acids. V lost 3 bases, J lost 6 bases, and 6 bases stayed unmatched. Germline V gene sequence: CDR1 LGHDT, CDR2 YNNKEL (reference sequence). DNA for the CDR3: TGTGCCAGCAGCCATCCGGGACAGGGAGGTAATTCACCCCTCCACTTT. Amino acids: CASSHPGQGGNSPLHF.

V is TRBV6-1 and J is TRBJ2-2, with D hard to call. V lost 3 bases and J 8 bases, leaving 4 bases between the germline ends. The germline gives CDR1 MNHNS, CDR2 SASEGT. The CDR3 is 11 amino acids. This CDR3 is CASSESGELFF. CDR3 sequence (DNA): TGTGCCAGCAGTGAGTCGGGGGAGCTGTTTTTT.

Written as DNA, the CDR3 is TGTGCCACCAGCAGAGATCAGACTAGCGGGGATGAGCAGTTCTTC. Protein: CATSRDQTSGDEQFF. J is TRBJ2-1 and V is TRBV15, with TRBD2 matching over 11 bases. After removal of 0 bases from V and 8 bases from J, the junction contained 3 bases not matched to a gene. Per the germline V gene, CDR1 is LNHNV and CDR2 is YYDKDF (reference sequence). The CDR3 is made up of 15 amino acids. Combining the CDR3 with reference TRBV15 and TRBJ2-1 gives the whole variable domain DAMVIQNPRYQVTQFGKPVTLSCSQTLNHNVMYWYQQKSSQAPKLLFHYYDKDFNNEADTPDNFQSRRPNTSFCFLDIRSPGLGDTAMYLCATSRDQTSGDEQFFGPGTRLTVL.

The rearrangement links TRBV11-3 to TRBJ1-4; no clear D gene. Germline V lookup: CDR1 SGHNT, CDR2 YENEEA. This CDR3 has 13 residues. V was clipped by 4 bases and J by 10 bases, with 13 bases between them. DNA for the CDR3: TGTGCCAGCAGCTCCGCAAGACATGGAAAACTGTTTTTT. It yields the protein CASSSARHGKLFF. Looking up the rest from reference TRBV11-3 and TRBJ1-4 gives the full variable domain: EAGVVQSPRYKIIEKKQPVAFWCNPISGHNTLYWYLQNLGQGPELLIRYENEEAVDDSQLPKDRFSAERLKGVDSTLKIQPAELGDSAVYLCASSSARHGKLFFGSGTQLSVL.

The chain is built from TRBV4-1 and TRBJ2-7, with a tentative D call TRBD2 (6 bases). This CDR3 is built from 15 residues. The V end lost 1 base, the J end lost 5 bases, and 15 bases lay between the germline ends. Per the germline V gene, CDR1 is MGHRA and CDR2 is YSYEKL. CDR3 protein: CASSQVDGRIDEQYF. The CDR3 coding sequence is TGCGCCAGCAGCCAAGTGGACGGGAGAATCGACGAGCAGTACTTC.

This rearrangement joins TRBV6-5 to TRBJ2-7; tentative D call: TRBD2 (5 bases). This CDR3 has 15 amino acids. Looked up from germline, CDR1 is MNHEY and CDR2 is SVGAGI. V was pared by 6 bases and J by 0 bases, with 15 bases between. CDR3 bases: TGTGCCAGCAGCCTAGGGCGGGCTAGCTCCTACGAGCAGTACGTC. Translation gives CASSLGRASSYEQYV.

The V call is TRBV15, the J call TRBJ2-3, with 10 positions matching TRBD2. Germline V gives CDR1 LNHNV, CDR2 YYDKDF (reference sequence). The CDR3 has 16 residues. Losses at the gene ends were 4 bases for V and 5 bases for J; bases not matched to a gene: 9. CDR3 sequence reads: CATSIPEREGLDTQYF. CDR3 DNA: TGTGCCACCAGCATTCCGGAGCGGGAGGGCCTAGATACGCAGTATTTT.

The V and J genes are TRBV6-9 and TRBJ2-7; 9 bases are shared with TRBD2. The CDR3 length is 16 residues. J was trimmed by 1 base and V by 6 bases; bases with no gene match: 10. Looked up from germline, CDR1 is MNHGY and CDR2 is SVAAGI. CDR3 in amino acids: CASRSGASGVSYEQYF. In nucleotides, the CDR3 is TGTGCCAGCAGATCTGGCGCTAGCGGGGTATCCTACGAGCAGTACTTC.

This rearrangement joins TRBV30 to TRBJ2-1, with D possibly being TRBD1 (6 bases). V shed 2 bases and J shed 3 bases, with 14 bases lying between them. Germline V CDR1 and CDR2: GTSNPN, SVGIG (reference sequence). The length of the CDR3 is 15 residues. CDR3 in amino acids: CAWSQGDNVYNEQFF. The CDR3 nucleotides read TGTGCCTGGAGTCAAGGGGACAACGTCTACAATGAGCAGTTCTTC.

This chain uses TRBV24-1 with TRBJ2-5, with 7 bases aligning to TRBD1. CDR1 is KGHDR and CDR2 is SFDVKD in the germline V gene. The CDR3 covers 15 residues. J was trimmed by 5 bases and V by 1 base; bases with no gene match: 6. The CDR3 DNA reads TGTGCCACCAGTGATTTTAAGAGGGGGCTGGAGACCCAGTACTTC. Its protein product is CATSDFKRGLETQYF.

This clone appeared a single time. The chain carries TRBV19 and TRBJ1-2; maybe TRBD1 (5 bases). From germline, CDR1 is LNHDA and CDR2 SQIVND (reference sequence). The germline V and J ends were trimmed by 7 bases and 0 bases, with 12 bases remaining between them. The CDR3 contains 14 residues. The CDR3 DNA reads as TGTGCCAGTACTTATAGGGGCACTAACTATGGCTACACCTTC. Encoded protein: CASTYRGTNYGYTF.

The chain has TRBV5-1 and TRBJ1-5, with D maybe TRBD1 (6 bases). The CDR3 runs to 15 residues. V lost 0 bases to trimming and J lost 2 bases, with 9 bases between them. The germline V gene has CDR1 SGHRS and CDR2 YFSETQ. CDR3 DNA: TGCGCCAGCAGCTTGGTTCCAGGGGGCAATCAGCCCCAGCATTTT. It is translated as CASSLVPGGNQPQHF.

The gene calls are TRBV18 and TRBJ2-7, with 11 bases fitting TRBD2. CDR3 length equals 14 residues. After removal of 6 bases from V and 1 base from J, the junction contained 2 bases not matched to a gene. Germline CDR1 is KGHSH and CDR2 is LQKENI. The CDR3 here is CASSTSGNSYEQYF. CDR3 coding DNA: TGTGCCAGCTCGACTAGCGGGAATTCCTACGAGCAGTACTTC.

This rearrangement joins TRBV30 to TRBJ1-4; D remains unclear. Per germline, CDR1 GTSNPN and CDR2 SVGIG (reference sequence). Trimming cost V 5 bases and J 2 bases, with 9 bases left between them. This CDR3 has 13 amino acids. In DNA form, the CDR3 reads TGTGCCTGGGAAGCGGGGACTAATGAAAAACTGTTTTTT. Its translation is CAWEAGTNEKLFF.

The chain employs TRBV20-1 and TRBJ1-1; no firm D call. Germline CDR1 is DFQATT and CDR2 is SNEGSKA (reference sequence). Between the trimmed V and J ends, which lost 6 bases and 10 bases, there was a span of 15 bases. This CDR3 comprises 11 residues. The CDR3 spells CSANVGRGAFF. CDR3 in DNA: TGCAGTGCGAACGTAGGAAGAGGAGCTTTCTTT.

The CDR3 coding sequence is TGTGCCATCAGTGAAAGGATGACAGGGATGGAAAGCAATCAGCCCCAGCATTTT. It is translated as CAISERMTGMESNQPQHF. J is TRBJ1-5 and V is TRBV10-3; 7 positions match TRBD1. The trim removed 3 bases at V and 1 base at J, leaving 12 bases unmatched. The CDR3 covers 18 residues. CDR1 and CDR2 from the germline V gene are ENHRY and SYGVKD.

V is TRBV5-4 and J is TRBJ2-7; 15 positions match TRBD2. V shed 4 bases, J shed 2 bases, and the junction held 4 bases outside the gene matches. CDR3 size: 16 residues. From germline, CDR1 is SGHNT and CDR2 YYREEE (reference sequence). CDR3 in amino acids: CASSRGLAGGTYEQYF. The CDR3 nucleotides are TGTGCCAGCAGCCGGGGACTAGCGGGAGGTACCTACGAGCAGTACTTC.

The rearrangement joins TRBV19 to TRBJ2-2, with TRBD2 matching 10 bases. CDR1 is LNHDA, CDR2 SQIVND, per germline (reference sequence). Losses at the gene ends were 4 bases for V and 6 bases for J; bases not matched to a gene: 8. This CDR3 has 16 amino acids. The CDR3 sequence: CASSNKREGPPGELFF. Written as DNA, the CDR3 is TGTGCCAGTAGTAACAAGCGGGAGGGCCCTCCCGGGGAGCTGTTTTTT.

V and J are TRBV5-4 and TRBJ2-7; tentative D call: TRBD2 (6 bases). Germline V lookup: CDR1 SGHNT, CDR2 YYREEE (reference sequence). This CDR3 contains 13 residues. Deletions cut 1 base from V and 7 bases from J, with 12 bases between. In nucleotides, the CDR3 is TGTGCCAGCAGCTTGTGGGCGGGAAGGGAGCAGTACGTC. Translating gives CASSLWAGREQYV.